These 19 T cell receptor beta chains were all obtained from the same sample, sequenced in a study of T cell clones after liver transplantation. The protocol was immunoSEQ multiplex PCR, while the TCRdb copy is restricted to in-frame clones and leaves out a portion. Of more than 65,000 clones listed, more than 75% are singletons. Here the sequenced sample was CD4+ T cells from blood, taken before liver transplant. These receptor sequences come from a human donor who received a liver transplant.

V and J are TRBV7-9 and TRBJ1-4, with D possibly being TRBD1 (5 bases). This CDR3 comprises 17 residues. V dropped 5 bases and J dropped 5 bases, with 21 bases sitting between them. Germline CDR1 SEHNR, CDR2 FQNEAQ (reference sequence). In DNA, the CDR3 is TGTGCCAGCAGCCCCCACCTGCGGGACCGCGACAATGAAAAACTGTTTTTT. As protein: CASSPHLRDRDNEKLFF.

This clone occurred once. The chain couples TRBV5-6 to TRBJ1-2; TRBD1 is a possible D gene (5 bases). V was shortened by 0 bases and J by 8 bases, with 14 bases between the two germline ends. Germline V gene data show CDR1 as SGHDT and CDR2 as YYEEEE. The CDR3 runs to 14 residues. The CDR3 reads CASSLVRVGWGYTF. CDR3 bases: TGTGCCAGCAGCTTGGTCAGGGTGGGATGGGGCTACACCTTC.

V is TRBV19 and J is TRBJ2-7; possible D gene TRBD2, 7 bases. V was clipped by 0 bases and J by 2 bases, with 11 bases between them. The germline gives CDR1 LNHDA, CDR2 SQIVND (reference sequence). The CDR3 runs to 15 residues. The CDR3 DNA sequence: TGTGCCAGTAGTATAGATCTAGGGGGGGCCTACGAGCAGTACTTC. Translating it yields CASSIDLGGAYEQYF.

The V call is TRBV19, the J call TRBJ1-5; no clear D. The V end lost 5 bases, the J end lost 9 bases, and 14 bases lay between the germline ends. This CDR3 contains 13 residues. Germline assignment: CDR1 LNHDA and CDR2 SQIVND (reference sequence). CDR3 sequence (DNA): TGTGCCAGTAGTTACCTCGGGCGGGCGCCCCAGCATTTT. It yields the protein CASSYLGRAPQHF.

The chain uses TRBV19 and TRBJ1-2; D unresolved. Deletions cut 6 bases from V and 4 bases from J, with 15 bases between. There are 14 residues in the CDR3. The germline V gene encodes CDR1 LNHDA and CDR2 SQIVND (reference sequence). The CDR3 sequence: CASSLGGLGYGYTF. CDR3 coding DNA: TGTGCCAGTAGCCTCGGTGGGCTCGGCTATGGCTACACCTTC.

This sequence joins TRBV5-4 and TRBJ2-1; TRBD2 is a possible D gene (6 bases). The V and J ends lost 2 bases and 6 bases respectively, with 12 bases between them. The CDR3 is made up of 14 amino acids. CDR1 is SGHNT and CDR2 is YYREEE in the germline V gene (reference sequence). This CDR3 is CASSLEASVNEQFF. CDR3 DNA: TGTGCCAGCAGCTTAGAAGCTAGCGTCAATGAGCAGTTCTTC.

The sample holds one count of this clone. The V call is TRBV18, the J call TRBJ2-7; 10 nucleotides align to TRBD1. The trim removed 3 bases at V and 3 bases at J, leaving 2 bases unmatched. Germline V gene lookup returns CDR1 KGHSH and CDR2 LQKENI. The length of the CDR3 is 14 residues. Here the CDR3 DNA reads TGTGCCAGCTCACCGGGGACAGGGGACTACGAGCAGTACTTC. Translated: CASSPGTGDYEQYF.

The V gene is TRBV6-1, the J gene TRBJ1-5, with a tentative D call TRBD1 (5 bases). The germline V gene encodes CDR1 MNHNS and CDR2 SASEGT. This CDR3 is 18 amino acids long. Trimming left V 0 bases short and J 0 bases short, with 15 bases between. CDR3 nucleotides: TGTGCCAGCAGTGAAGCAGGCGGGGGGGAGTATAGCAATCAGCCCCAGCATTTT. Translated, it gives CASSEAGGGEYSNQPQHF.

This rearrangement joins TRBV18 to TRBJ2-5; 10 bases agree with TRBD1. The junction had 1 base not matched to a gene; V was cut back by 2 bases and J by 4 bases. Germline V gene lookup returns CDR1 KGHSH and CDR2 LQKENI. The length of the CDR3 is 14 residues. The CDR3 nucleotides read TGTGCCAGCTCACCAGGGACAGGGGTAGAGACCCAGTACTTC. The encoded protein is CASSPGTGVETQYF.

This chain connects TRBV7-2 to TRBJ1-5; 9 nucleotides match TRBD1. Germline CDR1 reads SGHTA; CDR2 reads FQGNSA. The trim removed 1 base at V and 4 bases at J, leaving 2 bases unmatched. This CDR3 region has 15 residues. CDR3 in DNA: TGTGCCAGCAGCTTAGACGGACAGGGGAATCAGCCCCAGCATTTT. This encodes CASSLDGQGNQPQHF.

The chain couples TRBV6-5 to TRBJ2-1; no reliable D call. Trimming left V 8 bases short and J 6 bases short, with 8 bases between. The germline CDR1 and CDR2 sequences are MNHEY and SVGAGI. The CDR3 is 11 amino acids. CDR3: CASRLGNEQFF. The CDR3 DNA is TGTGCCAGCCGGCTGGGCAATGAGCAGTTCTTC.

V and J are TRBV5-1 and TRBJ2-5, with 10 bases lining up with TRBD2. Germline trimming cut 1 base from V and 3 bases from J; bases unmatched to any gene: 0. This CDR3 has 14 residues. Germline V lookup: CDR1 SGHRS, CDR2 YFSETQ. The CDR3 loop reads CASSLTSGKETQYF. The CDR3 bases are TGCGCCAGCAGCTTGACTAGCGGGAAAGAGACCCAGTACTTC.

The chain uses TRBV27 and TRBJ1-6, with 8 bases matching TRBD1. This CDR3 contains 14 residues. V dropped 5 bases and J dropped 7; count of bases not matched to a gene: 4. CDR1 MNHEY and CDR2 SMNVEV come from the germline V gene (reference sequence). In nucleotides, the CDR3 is TGTGCCAGCAGTCTCCGGGACAGGAATTCACCCCTCCACTTT. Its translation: CASSLRDRNSPLHF.

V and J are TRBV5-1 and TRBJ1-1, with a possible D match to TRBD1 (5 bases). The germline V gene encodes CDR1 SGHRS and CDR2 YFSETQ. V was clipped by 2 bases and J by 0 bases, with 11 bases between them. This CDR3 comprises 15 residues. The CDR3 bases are TGCGCCAGCAGCTTTGGGGGGATTTTGAACACTGAAGCTTTCTTT. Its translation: CASSFGGILNTEAFF.

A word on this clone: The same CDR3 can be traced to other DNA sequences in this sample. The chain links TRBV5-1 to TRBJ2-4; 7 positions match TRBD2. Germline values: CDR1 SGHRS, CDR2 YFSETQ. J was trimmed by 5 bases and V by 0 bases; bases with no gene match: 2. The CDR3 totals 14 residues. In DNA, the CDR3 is TGCGCCAGCAGCTTGGCTGGGGGGGAAAACATTCAGTACTTC. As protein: CASSLAGGENIQYF.

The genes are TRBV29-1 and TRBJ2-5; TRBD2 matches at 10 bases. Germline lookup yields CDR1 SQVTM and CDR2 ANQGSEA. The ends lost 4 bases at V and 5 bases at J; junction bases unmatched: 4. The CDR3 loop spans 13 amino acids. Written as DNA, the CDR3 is TGCAGCGTTGCGAGAGCGGGAGGGGAGACCCAGTACTTC. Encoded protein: CSVARAGGETQYF.

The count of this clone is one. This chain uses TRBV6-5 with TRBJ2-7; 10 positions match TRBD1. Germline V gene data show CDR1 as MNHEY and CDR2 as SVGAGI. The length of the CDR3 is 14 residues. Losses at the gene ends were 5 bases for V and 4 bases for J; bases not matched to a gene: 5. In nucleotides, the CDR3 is TGTGCCAGCAGTAAGACAGGGGGCTTATACGAGCAGTACTTC. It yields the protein CASSKTGGLYEQYF.

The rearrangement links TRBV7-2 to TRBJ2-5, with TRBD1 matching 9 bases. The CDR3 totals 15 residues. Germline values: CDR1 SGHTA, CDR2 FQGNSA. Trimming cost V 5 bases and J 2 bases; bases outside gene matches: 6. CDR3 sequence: CASSQTGGEQETQYF. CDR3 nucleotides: TGTGCCAGCAGCCAAACAGGGGGCGAACAAGAGACCCAGTACTTC.

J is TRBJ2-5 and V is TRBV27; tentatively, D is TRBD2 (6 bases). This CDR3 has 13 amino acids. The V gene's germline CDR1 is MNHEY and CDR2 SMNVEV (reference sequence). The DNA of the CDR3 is TGTTCTGGAGTGAGGAGGGCCGGTGAGACCCAGTACTTC. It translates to CSGVRRAGETQYF.